The T cell receptor (beta chain) under discussion was sequenced for a study of blood T cell repertoires in COVID-19. Under the authors' procedure: Researchers report that nucleated cell counts were estimated from reference gene primer amplification. Here immunoSEQ multiplex PCR was the method, and the copy in TCRdb shows in-frame clones only, minus some. The V and J calls and clone size were taken over from that table, and D and trimming were inferred from the DNA. The sample lists 40,000 to 60,000 clones; 65% to 90% were seen once. V was shortened by 0 bases and J by 2 bases, with 11 bases between the two germline ends. Per the germline V gene, CDR1 is SGHDT and CDR2 is YYEEEE. The CDR3 runs to 15 residues. Followed over time, Seattle patients had been enrolled while infection was active.

The chain links TRBV5-6 to TRBJ1-2, with D perhaps matching TRBD1 (6 bases). Sequencing input: peripheral blood. The receptor comes from a woman at least 80 years old with COVID-19, enrolled during active disease. The CDR3 loop reads CASSLVEGGNYGYTF. In DNA, the CDR3 is TGTGCCAGCAGCTTGGTCGAGGGGGGGAACTATGGCTACACCTTC.